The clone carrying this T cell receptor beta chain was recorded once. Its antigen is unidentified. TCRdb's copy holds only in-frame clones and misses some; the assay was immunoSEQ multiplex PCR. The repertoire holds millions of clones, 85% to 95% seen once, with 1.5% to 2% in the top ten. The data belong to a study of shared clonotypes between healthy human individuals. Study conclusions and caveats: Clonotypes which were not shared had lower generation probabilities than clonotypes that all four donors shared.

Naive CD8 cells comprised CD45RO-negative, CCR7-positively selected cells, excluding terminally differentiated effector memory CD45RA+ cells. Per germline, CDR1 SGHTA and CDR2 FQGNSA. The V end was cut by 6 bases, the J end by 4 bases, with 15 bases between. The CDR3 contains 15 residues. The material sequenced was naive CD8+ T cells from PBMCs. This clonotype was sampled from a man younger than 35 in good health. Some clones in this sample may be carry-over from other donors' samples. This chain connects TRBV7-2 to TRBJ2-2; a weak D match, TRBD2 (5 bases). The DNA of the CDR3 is TGTGCCAGCAGATCACGGACTTCCGCCACCGGGGAGCTGTTTTTT. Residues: CASRSRTSATGELFF.